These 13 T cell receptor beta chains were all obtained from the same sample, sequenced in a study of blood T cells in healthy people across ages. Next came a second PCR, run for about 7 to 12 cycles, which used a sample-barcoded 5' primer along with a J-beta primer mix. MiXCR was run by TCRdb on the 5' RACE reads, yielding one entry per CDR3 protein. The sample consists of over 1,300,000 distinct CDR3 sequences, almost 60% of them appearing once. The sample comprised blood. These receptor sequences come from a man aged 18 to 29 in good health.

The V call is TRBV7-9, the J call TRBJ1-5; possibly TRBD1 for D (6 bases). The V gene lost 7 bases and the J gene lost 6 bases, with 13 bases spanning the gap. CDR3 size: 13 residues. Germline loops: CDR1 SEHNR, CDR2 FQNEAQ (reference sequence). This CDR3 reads CASNRGVGQPQHF. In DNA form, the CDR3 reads TGTGCCAGCAATAGGGGGGTAGGTCAGCCCCAGCATTTT.

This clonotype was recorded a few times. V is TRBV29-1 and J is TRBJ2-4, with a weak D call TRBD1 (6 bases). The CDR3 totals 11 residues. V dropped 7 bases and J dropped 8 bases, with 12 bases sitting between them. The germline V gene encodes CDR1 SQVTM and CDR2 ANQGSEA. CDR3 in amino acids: CSAEDRDIQYF. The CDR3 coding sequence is TGCAGCGCCGAGGACAGAGACATTCAGTACTTC.

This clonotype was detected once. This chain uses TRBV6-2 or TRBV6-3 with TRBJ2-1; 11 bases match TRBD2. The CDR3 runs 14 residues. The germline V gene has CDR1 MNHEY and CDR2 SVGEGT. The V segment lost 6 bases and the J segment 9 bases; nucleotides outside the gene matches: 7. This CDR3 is CASSLVAGGPEQFF. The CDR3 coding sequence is TGTGCCAGCAGCCTCGTAGCGGGGGGGCCTGAGCAGTTCTTC.

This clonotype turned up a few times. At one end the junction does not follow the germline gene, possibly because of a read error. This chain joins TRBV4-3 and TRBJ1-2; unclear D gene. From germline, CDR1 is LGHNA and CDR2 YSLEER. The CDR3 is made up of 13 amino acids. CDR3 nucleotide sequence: TGTGCCAGCAGCCAAGATCTGGGCTATGGCTACACCTTC. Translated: CASSQDLGYGYTF.

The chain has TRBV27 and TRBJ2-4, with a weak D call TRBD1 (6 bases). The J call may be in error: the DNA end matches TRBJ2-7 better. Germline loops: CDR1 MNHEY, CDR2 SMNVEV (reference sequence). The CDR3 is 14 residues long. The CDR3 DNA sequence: TGTGCCAGCAGTTTAGGCAGGGGTTGGTACGAGCAGTACTTC. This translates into CASSLGRGWYEQYF.

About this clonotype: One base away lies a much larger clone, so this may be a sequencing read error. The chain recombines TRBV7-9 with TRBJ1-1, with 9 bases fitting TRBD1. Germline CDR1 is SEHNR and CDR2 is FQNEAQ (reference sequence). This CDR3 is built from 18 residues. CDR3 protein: CASSSTNRGRGVNIEAFF. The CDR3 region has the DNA TGTGCCAGCAGCTCTACCAACAGGGGGCGCGGTGTGAACATTGAAGCTTTCTTT. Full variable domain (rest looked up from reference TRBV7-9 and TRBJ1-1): DTGVSQNPRHKITKRGQNVTFRCDPISEHNRLYWYRQTLGQGPEFLTYFQNEAQLEKSRLLSDRFSAERPKGSFSTLEIQRTEQGDSAMYLCASSSTNRGRGVNIEAFFGQGTRLTVV.

The CDR3 reads CASSFMTGTEAFF. In nucleotides, the CDR3 is TGCGCCAGCAGCTTTATGACAGGGACTGAAGCTTTCTTT. The rearrangement links TRBV5-1 to TRBJ1-1; 7 positions match TRBD1. Germline CDR1 reads SGHRS; CDR2 reads YFSETQ. V trimming: 2 bases; J trimming: 5 bases; junction bases outside the gene matches: 3. The CDR3 spans 13 residues.

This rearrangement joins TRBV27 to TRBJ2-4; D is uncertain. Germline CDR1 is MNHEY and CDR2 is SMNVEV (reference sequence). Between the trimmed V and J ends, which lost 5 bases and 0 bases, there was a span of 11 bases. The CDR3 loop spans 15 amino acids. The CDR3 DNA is TGTGCCAGCAGTCCCGTTTACTTAGCCAAAAACATTCAGTACTTC. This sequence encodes CASSPVYLAKNIQYF.

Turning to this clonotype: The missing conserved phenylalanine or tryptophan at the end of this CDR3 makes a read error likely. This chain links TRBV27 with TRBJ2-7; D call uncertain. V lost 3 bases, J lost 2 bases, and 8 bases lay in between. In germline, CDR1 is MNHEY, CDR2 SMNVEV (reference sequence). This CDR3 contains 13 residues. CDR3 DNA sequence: TGTGCCAGCAGTTTTGCAGGAGCCTACGAGCAGTACCTC. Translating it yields CASSFAGAYEQYL.

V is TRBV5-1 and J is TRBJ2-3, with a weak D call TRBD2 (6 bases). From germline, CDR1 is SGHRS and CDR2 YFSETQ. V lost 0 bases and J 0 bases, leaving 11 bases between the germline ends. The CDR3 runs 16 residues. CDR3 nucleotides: TGCGCCAGCAGCTTGGTGGCTAGCGTTAGCACAGATACGCAGTATTTT. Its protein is CASSLVASVSTDTQYF.

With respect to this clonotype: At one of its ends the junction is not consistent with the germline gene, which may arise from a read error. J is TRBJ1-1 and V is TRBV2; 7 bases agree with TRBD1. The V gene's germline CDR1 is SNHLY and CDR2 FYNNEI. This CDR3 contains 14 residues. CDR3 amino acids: CASREDREYDEAFF. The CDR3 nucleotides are TGTGCCAGCAGGGAAGACAGGGAATATGATGAAGCTTTCTTT.

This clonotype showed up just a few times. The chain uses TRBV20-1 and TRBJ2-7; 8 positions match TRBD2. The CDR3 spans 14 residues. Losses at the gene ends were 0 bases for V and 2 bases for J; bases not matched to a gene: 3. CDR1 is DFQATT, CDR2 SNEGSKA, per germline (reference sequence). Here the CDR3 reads CSAREVSGTYEQYF. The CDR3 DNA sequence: TGCAGTGCTAGAGAGGTTAGCGGGACCTACGAGCAGTACTTC.

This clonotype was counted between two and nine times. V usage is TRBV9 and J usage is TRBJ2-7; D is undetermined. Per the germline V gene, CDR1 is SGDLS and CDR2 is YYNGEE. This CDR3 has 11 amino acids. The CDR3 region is CAITCFYEQYF. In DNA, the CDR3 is TGTGCTATTACGTGTTTCTACGAGCAGTACTTC. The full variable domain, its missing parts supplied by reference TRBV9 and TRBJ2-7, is DSGVTQTPKHLITATGQRVTLRCSPRSGDLSVYWYQQSLDQGLQFLIQYYNGEERAKGNILERFSAQQFPDLHSELNLSSLELGDSALYFCAITCFYEQYFGPGTRLTVT.